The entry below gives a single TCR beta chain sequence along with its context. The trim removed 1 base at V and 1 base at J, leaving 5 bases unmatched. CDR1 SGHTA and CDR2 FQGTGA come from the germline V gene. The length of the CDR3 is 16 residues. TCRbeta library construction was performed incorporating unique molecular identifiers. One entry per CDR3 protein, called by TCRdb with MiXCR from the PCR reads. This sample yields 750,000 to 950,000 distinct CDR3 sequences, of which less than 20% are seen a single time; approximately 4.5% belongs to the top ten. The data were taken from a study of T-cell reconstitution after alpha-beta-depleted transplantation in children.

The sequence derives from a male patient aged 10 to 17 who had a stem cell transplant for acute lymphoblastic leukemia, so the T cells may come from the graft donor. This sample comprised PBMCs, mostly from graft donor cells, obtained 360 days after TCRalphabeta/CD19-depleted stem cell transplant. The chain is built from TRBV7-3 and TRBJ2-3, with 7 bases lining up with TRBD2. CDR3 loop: CASSLKGREGTDTQYF. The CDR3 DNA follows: TGTGCCAGCAGCTTAAAGGGCCGGGAGGGCACAGATACGCAGTATTTT.